This is a list of T cell receptor beta chains from one sample in a study of early T cells in non-severe SARS-CoV-2 infection. MiXCR, run by TCRdb on the 5' RACE reads, gives a single entry per CDR3 protein. The data contain 50,000 to 65,000 distinct CDR3 sequences, around 20% of them seen just once; the ten biggest clones take up approximately 15%. The source material was whole blood, sampled at baseline. The receptor set was obtained from an adult who was a healthcare worker with PCR-confirmed SARS-CoV-2 infection or an uninfected control (not recorded which). Both conserved end residues are part of each CDR3. A D gene is named only where the DNA matches it firmly. Clone size appears in some rows only: once, few, many, or a class for an expanded clone.

NA	TRBJ2-3	TRBV7-9	NA	TGTGCCAGCAGCAATACCCGGACAGATACGCAGTATTTT	CASSNTRTDTQYF
TRBD2	TRBJ2-3	TRBV12-3/TRBV12-4	few	TGTGCCAGCAGTTCGCGACTAGCGGGGTCAGATACGCAGTATTTT	CASSSRLAGSDTQYF
NA	TRBJ2-2	TRBV4-2	NA	TGTGCCAGCAGCCAAGAAGGACAGCGCGCCACCGGGGAGCTGTTTTTT	CASSQEGQRATGELFF
NA	TRBJ2-2	TRBV10-3	few	TGTGCCATCAATGGGCAGGGTGGCTCGAACACCGGGGAGCTGTTTTTT	CAINGQGGSNTGELFF
NA	TRBJ2-5	TRBV27	few	TGTGCCAGCAGTACGTACAGGCAAGAGACCCAGTACTTC	CASSTYRQETQYF
NA	TRBJ1-2	TRBV12-3/TRBV12-4	NA	TGTGCCAGCAGCCCACTAATACGGGCGGGCTACACCTTC	CASSPLIRAGYTF
NA	TRBJ2-5	TRBV7-9	many	TGTGCCAGCAGCGCGGAGGAGACCCAGTACTTC	CASSAEETQYF
NA	TRBJ2-2	TRBV6-1	many	TGTGCCAGCCTTTGGGTGTTGGGACCGTCGAACACCGGGGAGCTGTTTTTT	CASLWVLGPSNTGELFF
TRBD2	TRBJ2-1	TRBV29-1	NA	TGCAGCGTCGTACCCCGACTAGCGGGGGGACCCTACAATGAGCAGTTCTTC	CSVVPRLAGGPYNEQFF
NA	TRBJ2-5	TRBV30	NA	TGTGCCTGGAGTCTCCTCCCGGTTGAGACCCAGTACTTC	CAWSLLPVETQYF
NA	TRBJ1-1	TRBV10-1	NA	TGCGCCAGCAGTAACGAATGGGCTGAAGCTTTCTTT	CASSNEWAEAFF
TRBD2	TRBJ2-1	TRBV7-3	few	TGTGCCAGCAGCTTGACTAGCGGGGGTGGCGACAATGAGCAGTTCTTC	CASSLTSGGGDNEQFF
NA	TRBJ2-5	TRBV5-6	few	TGTGCCAGCAGCTTGCTCAGCTCAGAGACCCAGTACTTC	CASSLLSSETQYF